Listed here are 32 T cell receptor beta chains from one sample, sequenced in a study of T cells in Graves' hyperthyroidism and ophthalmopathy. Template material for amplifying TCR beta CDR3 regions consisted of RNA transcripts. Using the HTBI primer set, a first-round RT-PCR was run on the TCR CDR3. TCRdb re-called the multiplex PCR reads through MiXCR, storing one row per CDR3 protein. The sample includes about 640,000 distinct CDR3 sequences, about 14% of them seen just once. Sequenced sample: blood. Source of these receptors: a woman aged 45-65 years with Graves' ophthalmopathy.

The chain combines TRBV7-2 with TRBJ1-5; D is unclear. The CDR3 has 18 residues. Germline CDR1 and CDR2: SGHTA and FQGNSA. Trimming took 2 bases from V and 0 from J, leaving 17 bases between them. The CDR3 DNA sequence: TGTGCCAGCAGCTTATATAGCAGGTTTAGTAGTAGCAATCAGCCCCAGCATTTT. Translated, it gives CASSLYSRFSSSNQPQHF. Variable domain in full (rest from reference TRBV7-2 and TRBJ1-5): GAGVSQSPSNKVTEKGKDVELRCDPISGHTALYWYRQSLGQGLEFLIYFQGNSAPDKSGLPSDRFSAERTGGSVSTLTIQRTQQEDSAVYLCASSLYSRFSSSNQPQHFGDGTRLSIL.

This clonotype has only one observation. Written as DNA, the CDR3 is TGCAGTGCTAGGACAGGGTATCCCTACGAGCAGTACTTC. Protein sequence: CSARTGYPYEQYF. The J gene is TRBJ2-7, the V gene TRBV20-1, with 7 bases that match TRBD1. This CDR3 comprises 13 residues. From germline, CDR1 is DFQATT and CDR2 SNEGSKA (reference sequence). V was pared by 3 bases and J by 2 bases, with 4 bases of the junction left unmatched.

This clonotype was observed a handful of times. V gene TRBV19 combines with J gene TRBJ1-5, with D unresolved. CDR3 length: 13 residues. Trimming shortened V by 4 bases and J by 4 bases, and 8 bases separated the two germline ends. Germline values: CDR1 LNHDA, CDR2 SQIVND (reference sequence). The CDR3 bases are TGTGCCAGTAGTAAACACCTAAATCAGCCCCAGCATTTT. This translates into CASSKHLNQPQHF.

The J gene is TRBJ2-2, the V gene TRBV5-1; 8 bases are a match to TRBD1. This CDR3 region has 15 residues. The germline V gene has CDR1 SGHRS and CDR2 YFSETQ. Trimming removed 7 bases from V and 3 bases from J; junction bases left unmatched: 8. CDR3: CASGWTGLHTGELFF. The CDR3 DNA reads TGCGCCAGCGGCTGGACAGGGCTGCACACCGGGGAGCTGTTTTTT.

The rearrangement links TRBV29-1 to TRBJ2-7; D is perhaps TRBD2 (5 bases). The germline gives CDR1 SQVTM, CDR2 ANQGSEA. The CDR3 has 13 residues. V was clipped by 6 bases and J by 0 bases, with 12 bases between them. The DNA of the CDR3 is TGCAGCGTGCTAGCTCTGAGCTCCTACGAGCAGTACTTC. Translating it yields CSVLALSSYEQYF.

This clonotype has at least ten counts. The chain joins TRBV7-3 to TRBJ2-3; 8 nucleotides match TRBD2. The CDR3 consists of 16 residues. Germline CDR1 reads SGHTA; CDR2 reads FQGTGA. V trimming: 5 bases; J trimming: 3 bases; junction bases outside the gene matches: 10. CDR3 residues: CASSPGVAGLTDTQYF. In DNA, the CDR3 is TGTGCCAGCAGCCCGGGGGTAGCGGGATTGACAGATACGCAGTATTTT.

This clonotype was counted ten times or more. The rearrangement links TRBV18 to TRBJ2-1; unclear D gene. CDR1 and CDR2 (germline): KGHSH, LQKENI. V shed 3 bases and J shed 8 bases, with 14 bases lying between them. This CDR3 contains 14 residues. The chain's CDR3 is CASSPWAGRDEQFF. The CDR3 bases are TGTGCCAGCTCACCGTGGGCAGGTCGCGATGAGCAGTTCTTC.

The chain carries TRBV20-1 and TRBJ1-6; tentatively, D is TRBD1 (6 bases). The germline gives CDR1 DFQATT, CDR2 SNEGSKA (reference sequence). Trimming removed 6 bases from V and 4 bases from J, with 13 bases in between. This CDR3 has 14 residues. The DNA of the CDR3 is TGCAGTGCACGAACAGGGAGATATAATTCACCCCTCCACTTT. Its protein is CSARTGRYNSPLHF.

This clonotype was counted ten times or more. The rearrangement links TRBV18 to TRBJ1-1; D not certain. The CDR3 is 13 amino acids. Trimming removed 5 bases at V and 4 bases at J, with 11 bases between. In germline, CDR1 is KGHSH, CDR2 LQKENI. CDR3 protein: CASSLGLGTEAFF. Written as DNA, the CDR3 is TGTGCCAGCTCATTAGGACTGGGCACTGAAGCTTTCTTT.

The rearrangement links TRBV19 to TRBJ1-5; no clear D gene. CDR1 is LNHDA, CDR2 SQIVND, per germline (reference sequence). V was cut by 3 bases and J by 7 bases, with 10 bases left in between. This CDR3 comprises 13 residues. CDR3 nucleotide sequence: TGTGCCAGTAGTATCCCACTTGGCCAGCCCCAGCATTTT. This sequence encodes CASSIPLGQPQHF.

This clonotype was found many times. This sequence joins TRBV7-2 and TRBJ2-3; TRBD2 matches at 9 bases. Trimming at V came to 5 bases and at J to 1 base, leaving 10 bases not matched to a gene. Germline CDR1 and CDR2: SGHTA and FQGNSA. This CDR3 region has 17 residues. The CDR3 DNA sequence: TGTGCCAGCAGCATCAGTTCTAGCGGGAAAGGCACAGATACGCAGTATTTT. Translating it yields CASSISSSGKGTDTQYF.

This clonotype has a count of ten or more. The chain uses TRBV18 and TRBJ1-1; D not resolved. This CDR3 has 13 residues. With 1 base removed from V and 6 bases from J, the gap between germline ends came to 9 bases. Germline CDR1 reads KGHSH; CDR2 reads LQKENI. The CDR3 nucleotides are TGTGCCAGCTCACCACGTAGCGGGGCTGAAGCTTTCTTT. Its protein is CASSPRSGAEAFF.

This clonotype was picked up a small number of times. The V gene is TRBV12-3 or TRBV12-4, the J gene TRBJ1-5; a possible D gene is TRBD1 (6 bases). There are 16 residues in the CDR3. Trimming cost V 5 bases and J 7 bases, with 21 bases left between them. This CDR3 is CASSRPIPGGGQPQHF. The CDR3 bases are TGTGCCAGCAGTCGCCCCATTCCCGGGGGCGGGCAGCCCCAGCATTTT.

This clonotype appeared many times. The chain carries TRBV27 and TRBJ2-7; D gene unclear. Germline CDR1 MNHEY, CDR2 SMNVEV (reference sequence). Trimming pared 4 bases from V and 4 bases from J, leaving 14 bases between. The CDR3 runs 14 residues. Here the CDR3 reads CASSSIRNQYEQYF. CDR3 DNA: TGTGCCAGCAGTTCCATTAGAAACCAATACGAGCAGTACTTC.

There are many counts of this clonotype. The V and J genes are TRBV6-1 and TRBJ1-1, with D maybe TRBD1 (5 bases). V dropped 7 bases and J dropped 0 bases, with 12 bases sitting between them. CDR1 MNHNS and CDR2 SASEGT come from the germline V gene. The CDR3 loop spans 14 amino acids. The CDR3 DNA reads TGTGCCAGCAACCCCCAGGGATTGAACACTGAAGCTTTCTTT. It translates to CASNPQGLNTEAFF.

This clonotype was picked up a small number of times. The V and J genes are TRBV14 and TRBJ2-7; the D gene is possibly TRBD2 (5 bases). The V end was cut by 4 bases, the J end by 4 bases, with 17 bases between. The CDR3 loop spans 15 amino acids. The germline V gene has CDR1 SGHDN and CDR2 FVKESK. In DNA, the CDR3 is TGTGCCAGCAGCCCCCGTCCTAGCCGGAGTTACGAGCAGTACTTC. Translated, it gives CASSPRPSRSYEQYF.

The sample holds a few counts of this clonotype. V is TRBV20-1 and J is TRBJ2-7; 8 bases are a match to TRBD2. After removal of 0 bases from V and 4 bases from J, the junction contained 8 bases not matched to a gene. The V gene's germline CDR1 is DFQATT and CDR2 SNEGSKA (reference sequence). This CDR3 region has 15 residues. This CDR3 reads CSAREGQVAGYEQYF. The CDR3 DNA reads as TGCAGTGCTAGAGAGGGTCAGGTAGCGGGATACGAGCAGTACTTC.

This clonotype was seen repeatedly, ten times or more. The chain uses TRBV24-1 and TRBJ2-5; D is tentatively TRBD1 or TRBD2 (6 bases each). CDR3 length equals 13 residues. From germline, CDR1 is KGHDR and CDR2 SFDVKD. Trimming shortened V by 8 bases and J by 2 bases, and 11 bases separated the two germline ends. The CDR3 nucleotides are TGTGCCACCAATCGGGGGCCGCAAGAGACCCAGTACTTC. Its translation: CATNRGPQETQYF.

The CDR3 loop is CASSEGIGLQETQYF. CDR3 nucleotides: TGTGCCAGCAGTGAGGGGATTGGCCTACAAGAGACCCAGTACTTC. The chain employs TRBV2 and TRBJ2-5; D gene uncertain. V was pared by 3 bases and J by 2 bases, with 13 bases between. This CDR3 comprises 15 residues. CDR1 is SNHLY and CDR2 is FYNNEI in the germline V gene.

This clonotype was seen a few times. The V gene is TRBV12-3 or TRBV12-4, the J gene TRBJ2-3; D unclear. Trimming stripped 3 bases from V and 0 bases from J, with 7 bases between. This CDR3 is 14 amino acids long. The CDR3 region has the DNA TGTGCCAGCAGTTTTGCGATGAGCACAGATACGCAGTATTTT. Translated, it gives CASSFAMSTDTQYF.

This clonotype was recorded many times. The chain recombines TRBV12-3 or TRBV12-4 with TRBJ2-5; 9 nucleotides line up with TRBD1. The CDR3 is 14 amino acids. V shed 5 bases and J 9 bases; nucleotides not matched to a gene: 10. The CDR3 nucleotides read TGTGCCAGCAGTAAAATCACAGGGGGCGGCGCCCAGTACTTC. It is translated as CASSKITGGGAQYF.

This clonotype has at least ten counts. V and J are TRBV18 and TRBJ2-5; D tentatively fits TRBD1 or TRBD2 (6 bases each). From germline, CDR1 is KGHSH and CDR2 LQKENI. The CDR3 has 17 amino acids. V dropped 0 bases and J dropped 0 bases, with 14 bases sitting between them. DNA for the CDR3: TGTGCCAGCTCACCACCGAGGGGGGCTCCCAACCAAGAGACCCAGTACTTC. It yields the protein CASSPPRGAPNQETQYF. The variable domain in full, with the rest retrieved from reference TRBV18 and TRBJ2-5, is NAGVMQNPRHLVRRRGQEARLRCSPMKGHSHVYWYRQLPEEGLKFMVYLQKENIIDESGMPKERFSAEFPKEGPSILRIQQVVRGDSAAYFCASSPPRGAPNQETQYFGPGTRLLVL.

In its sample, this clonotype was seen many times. CDR3 DNA: TGTGCCAGCAACCCCGGGACAGTCTACGAGCAGTACTTC. Protein sequence: CASNPGTVYEQYF. The rearrangement links TRBV2 to TRBJ2-7, with 7 positions matching TRBD1. The germline CDR1 and CDR2 sequences are SNHLY and FYNNEI. Trimming took 7 bases from V and 3 from J; bases not matched to a gene: 6. This CDR3 has 13 amino acids.

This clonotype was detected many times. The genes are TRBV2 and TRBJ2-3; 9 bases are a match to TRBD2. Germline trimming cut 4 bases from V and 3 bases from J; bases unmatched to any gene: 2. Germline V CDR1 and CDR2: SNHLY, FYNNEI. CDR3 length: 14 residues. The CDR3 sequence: CASSGLAETDTQYF. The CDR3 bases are TGTGCCAGCAGTGGACTAGCGGAAACAGATACGCAGTATTTT.

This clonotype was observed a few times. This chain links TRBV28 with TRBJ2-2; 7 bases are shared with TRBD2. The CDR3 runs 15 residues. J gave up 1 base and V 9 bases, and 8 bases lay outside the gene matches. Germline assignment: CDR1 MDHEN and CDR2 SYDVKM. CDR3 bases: TGTGCCAGTTTTAGGGGAGGGAGGAACACCGGGGAGCTGTTTTTT. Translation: CASFRGGRNTGELFF. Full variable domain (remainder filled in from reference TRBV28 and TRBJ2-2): DVKVTQSSRYLVKRTGEKVFLECVQDMDHENMFWYRQDPGLGLRLIYFSYDVKMKEKGDIPEGYSVSREKKERFSLILESASTNQTSMYLCASFRGGRNTGELFFGEGSRLTVL.

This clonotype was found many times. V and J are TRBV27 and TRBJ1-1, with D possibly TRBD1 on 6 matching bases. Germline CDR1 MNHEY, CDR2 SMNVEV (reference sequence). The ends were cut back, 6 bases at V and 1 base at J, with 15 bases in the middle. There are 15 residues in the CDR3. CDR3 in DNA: TGTGCCAGCAGGCGATCATGGGGGGCGAACACTGAAGCTTTCTTT. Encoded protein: CASRRSWGANTEAFF.

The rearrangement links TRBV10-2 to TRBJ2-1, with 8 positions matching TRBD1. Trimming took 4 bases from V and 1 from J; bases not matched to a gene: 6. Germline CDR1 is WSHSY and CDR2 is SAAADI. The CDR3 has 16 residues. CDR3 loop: CASSGQGASSYNEQFF. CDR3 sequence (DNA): TGCGCCAGCAGTGGGCAGGGGGCTAGTTCCTACAATGAGCAGTTCTTC.

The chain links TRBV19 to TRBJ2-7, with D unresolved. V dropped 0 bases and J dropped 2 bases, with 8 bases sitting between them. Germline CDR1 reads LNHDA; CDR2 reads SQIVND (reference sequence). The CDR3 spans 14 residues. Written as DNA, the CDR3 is TGTGCCAGTAGTATAGATTGGGGAACCTACGAGCAGTACTTC. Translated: CASSIDWGTYEQYF.

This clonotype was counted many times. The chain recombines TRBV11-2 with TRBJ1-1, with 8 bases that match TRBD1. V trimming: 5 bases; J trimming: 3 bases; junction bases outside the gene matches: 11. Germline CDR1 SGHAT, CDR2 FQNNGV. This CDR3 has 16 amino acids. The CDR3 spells CASSPQRQGADTEAFF. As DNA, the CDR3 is TGTGCCAGCAGCCCCCAAAGGCAGGGGGCGGACACTGAAGCTTTCTTT.

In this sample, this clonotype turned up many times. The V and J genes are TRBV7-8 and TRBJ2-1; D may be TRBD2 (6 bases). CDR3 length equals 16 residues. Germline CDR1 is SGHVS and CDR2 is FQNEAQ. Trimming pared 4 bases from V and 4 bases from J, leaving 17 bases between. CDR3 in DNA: TGTGCCAGCAGCTATGAAGCCGGCGGGGCGTACAATGAGCAGTTCTTC. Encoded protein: CASSYEAGGAYNEQFF.

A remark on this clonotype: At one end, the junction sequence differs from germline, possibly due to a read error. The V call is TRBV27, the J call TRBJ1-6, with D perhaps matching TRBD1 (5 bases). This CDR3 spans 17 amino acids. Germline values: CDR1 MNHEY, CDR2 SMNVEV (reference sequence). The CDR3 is CVSSLSGGIAYNSPLHF. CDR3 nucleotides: TGTGTCAGCAGTTTATCGGGGGGTATTGCCTATAATTCACCCCTCCACTTT.

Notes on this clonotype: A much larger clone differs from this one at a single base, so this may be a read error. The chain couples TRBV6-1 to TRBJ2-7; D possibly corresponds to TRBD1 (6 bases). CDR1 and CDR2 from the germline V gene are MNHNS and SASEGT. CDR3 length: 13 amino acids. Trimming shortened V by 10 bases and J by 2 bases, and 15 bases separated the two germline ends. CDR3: CATLGGSTYEQYF. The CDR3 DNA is TGTGCCACCCTAGGGGGTTCTACCTACGAGCAGTACTTC.